This T cell receptor (beta chain) was found in a study of T cell responses to AZD1222 COVID-19 vaccine. TCRdb's copy holds only in-frame clones and misses some; the assay was immunoSEQ multiplex PCR. The table shows approximately 160,000 clones, with 85% to 95% occurring only once. The CDR3 is made up of 12 amino acids. Germline lookup yields CDR1 SNHLY and CDR2 FYNNEI. The V and J ends lost 7 bases and 8 bases respectively, with 11 bases between them. This clonotype originated in an adult in good health. Sequenced here: peripheral blood, sampled on day 0 of AZD1222 vaccination. The chain has TRBV2 and TRBJ1-4, with D uncertain. CDR3 in DNA: TGTGCCAGCACGGTGACACGGGAAAAACTGTTTTTT. This codes for CASTVTREKLFF.